This T cell receptor (beta chain) was sequenced in a study of vaccination effects on CD4 cells after COVID-19. A word on this clone: The antigen is unknown. One junction end disagrees with the germline gene, perhaps due to a read error.

CDR1 and CDR2 (germline): SSHAT, FNYEAQ (reference sequence). The CDR3 consists of 15 residues. This table comes from immunoSEQ multiplex PCR, and its TCRdb copy is limited to in-frame clones, with some not included. The data show 55,000 or so clones, 70% seen once. ViraFEST expansion of antigen-specific CD4+ T cells with viral peptide pools preceded sequencing. A roughly 11-day culture period preceded the isolation of CD4+ T cells. Among the vaccine recipients, none had a prior SARS-CoV-2 infection, and nucleocapsid antibodies were negative. The source was CD4+ T cells from PBMCs cultured with SARS-CoV-2 spike peptides, collected before COVID-19 vaccination. The sequence came from a human donor who received a COVID-19 vaccine. The rearrangement joins TRBV7-7 to TRBJ2-5, with TRBD1 identical over 11 bases. The CDR3 is CASSLGQGARETQYF. The CDR3 DNA reads TGTGCTAGCAGCCTCGGACAGGGGGCGAGGGAGACCCAGTACTTC.